This T cell receptor beta chain was sequenced during a study of CD8+ T cells in alopecia areata. Following extraction, RNA underwent reverse transcription to cDNA, which served as the sequencing template. Clones were read by immunoSEQ multiplex PCR, and TCRdb kept only the in-frame ones, dropping some. The sample consists of 95,000 to 110,000 clones, about 60% of them appearing once. The CDR3 extends over 16 amino acids. CDR1 is MGHRA and CDR2 is YSYEKL in the germline V gene. V was clipped by 5 bases and J by 5 bases; unmatched bases: 8. The genes are TRBV4-1 and TRBJ2-7, with 14 bases that match TRBD2. Sequenced sample: CD4+ T cells sorted from blood. The sequence was obtained from a human donor in good health. The DNA for the CDR3 is TGCGCCAGCAGCTCCCGGACTAGCGGGGGGAGGGACGAGCAGTACTTC. It specifies CASSSRTSGGRDEQYF.